This T cell receptor (beta chain) is drawn from a study of blood T cell repertoires in COVID-19. The overall study: T cells, B-cell-depleted T cells, or PBMCs supplied cDNA or gDNA.

V was pared by 4 bases and J by 3 bases, with 8 bases between. The V gene's germline CDR1 is SGHTA and CDR2 FQGTGA. The length of the CDR3 is 13 residues. TCRdb's copy holds only in-frame clones and misses some; the assay was immunoSEQ multiplex PCR. The sample shows about 120,000 clones, approximately 71% of them seen only once. The sequenced sample consisted of peripheral blood. The receptor's source is a woman in her sixties or seventies with acute or convalescent COVID-19. The chain joins TRBV7-3 to TRBJ2-3; TRBD1 might be the D (5 bases). The CDR3 here is CASSSQGTDTQYF. DNA of the CDR3: TGTGCCAGCAGCTCCCAGGGAACAGATACGCAGTATTTT.